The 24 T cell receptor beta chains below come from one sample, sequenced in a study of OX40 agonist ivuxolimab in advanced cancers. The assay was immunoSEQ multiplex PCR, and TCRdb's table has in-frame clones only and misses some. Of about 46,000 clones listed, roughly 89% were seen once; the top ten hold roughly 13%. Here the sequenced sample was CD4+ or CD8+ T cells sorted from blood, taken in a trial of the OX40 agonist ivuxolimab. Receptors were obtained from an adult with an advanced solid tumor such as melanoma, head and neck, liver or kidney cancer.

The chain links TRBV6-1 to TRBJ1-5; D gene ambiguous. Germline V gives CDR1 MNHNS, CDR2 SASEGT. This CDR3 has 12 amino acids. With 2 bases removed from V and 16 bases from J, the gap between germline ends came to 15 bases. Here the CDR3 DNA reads TGTGCCAGCAGTGAATCCCTCCTAGGGCCACATTTT. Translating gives CASSESLLGPHF.

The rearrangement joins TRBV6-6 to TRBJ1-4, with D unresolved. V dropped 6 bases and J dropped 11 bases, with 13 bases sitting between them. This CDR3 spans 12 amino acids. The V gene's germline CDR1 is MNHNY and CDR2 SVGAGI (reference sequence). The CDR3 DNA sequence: TGTGCCAGCAGGGACCCCAGGTGGAAACTGTTTTTT. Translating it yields CASRDPRWKLFF.

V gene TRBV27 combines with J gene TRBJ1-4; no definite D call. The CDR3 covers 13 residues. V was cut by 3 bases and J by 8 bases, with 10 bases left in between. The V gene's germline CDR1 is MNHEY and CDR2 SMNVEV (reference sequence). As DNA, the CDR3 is TGTGCCAGCAGTTTGGTAGTGGGCGAAAAACTGTTTTTT. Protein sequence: CASSLVVGEKLFF. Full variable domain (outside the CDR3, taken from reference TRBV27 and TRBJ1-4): EAQVTQNPRYLITVTGKKLTVTCSQNMNHEYMSWYRQDPGLGLRQIYYSMNVEVTDKGDVPEGYKVSRKEKRNFPLILESPSPNQTSLYFCASSLVVGEKLFFGSGTQLSVL.

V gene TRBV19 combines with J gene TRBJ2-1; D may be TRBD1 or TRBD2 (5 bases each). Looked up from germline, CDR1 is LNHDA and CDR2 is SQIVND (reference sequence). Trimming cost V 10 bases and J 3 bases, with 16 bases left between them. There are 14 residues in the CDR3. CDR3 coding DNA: TGTGCCACGGGGAGAGGGGTTGGCTACAATGAGCAGTTCTTC. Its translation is CATGRGVGYNEQFF.

The CDR3 bases are TGTGCCAGCAGTTTCGCTAGCGGGAGATTGGGGAAGGCTACGCAGTATTTT. It yields the protein CASSFASGRLGKATQYF. The chain recombines TRBV28 with TRBJ2-3, with 10 nucleotides matching TRBD2. This CDR3 has 17 residues. CDR1 and CDR2 (germline): MDHEN, SYDVKM. Trimming took 3 bases from V and 8 from J; bases not matched to a gene: 14. Supplemented by reference TRBV28 and TRBJ2-3, the full variable domain reads DVKVTQSSRYLVKRTGEKVFLECVQDMDHENMFWYRQDPGLGLRLIYFSYDVKMKEKGDIPEGYSVSREKKERFSLILESASTNQTSMYLCASSFASGRLGKATQYFGPGTRLTVL.

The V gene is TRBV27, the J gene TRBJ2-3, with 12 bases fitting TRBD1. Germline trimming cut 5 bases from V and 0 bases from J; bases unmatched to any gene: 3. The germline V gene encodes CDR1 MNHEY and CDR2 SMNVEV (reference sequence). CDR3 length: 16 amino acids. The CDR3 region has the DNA TGTGCCAGCAGTGGGACAGGGGGCTCTAGCACAGATACGCAGTATTTT. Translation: CASSGTGGSSTDTQYF.

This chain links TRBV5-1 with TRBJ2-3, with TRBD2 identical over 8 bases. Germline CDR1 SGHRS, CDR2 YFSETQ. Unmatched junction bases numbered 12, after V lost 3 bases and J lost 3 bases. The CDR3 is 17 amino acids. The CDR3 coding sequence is TGCGCCAGCAGCTGGGAGCGAAGCGGGAGTTTTACAGATACGCAGTATTTT. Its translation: CASSWERSGSFTDTQYF.

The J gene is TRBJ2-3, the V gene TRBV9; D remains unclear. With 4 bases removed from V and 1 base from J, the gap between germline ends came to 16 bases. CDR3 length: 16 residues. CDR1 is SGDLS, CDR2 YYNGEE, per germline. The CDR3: CASSPTTWDGTDTQYF. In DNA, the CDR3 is TGTGCCAGCAGCCCGACAACTTGGGATGGCACAGATACGCAGTATTTT.

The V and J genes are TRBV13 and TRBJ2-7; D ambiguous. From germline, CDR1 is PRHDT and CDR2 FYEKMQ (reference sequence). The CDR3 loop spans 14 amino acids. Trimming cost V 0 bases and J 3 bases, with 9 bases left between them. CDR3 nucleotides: TGTGCCAGCAGCTTAGGGCCCGCGAACTACGAGCAGTACTTC. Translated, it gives CASSLGPANYEQYF.

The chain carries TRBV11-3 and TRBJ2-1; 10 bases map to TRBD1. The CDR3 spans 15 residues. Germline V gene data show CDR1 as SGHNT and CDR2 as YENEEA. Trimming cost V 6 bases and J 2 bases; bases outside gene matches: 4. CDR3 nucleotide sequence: TGTGCCAGCAGTCGGGACAGGGGAACCTACAATGAGCAGTTCTTC. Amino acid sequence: CASSRDRGTYNEQFF.

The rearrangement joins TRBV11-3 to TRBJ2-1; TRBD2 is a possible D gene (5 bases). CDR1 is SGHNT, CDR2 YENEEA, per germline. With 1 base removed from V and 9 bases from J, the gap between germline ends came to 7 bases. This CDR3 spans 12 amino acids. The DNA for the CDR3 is TGTGCCAGCAGCTTAGTAGGAGGTGAGCAGTTCTTC. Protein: CASSLVGGEQFF.

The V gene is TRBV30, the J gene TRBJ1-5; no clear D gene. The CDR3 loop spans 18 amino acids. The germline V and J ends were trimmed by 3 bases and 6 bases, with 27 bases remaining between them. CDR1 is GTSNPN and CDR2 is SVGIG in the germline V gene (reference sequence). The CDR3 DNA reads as TGTGCCTGGAGCCAATCCCGACGGCCGACGGAGCGGCGTCAGCCCCAGCATTTT. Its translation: CAWSQSRRPTERRQPQHF.

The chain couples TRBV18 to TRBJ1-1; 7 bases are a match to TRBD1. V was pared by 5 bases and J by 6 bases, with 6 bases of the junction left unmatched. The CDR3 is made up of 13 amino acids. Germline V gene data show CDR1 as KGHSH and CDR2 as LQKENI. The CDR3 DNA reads TGTGCCAGCTCAGCCGGGACAGCATCTGAAGCTTTCTTT. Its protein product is CASSAGTASEAFF.

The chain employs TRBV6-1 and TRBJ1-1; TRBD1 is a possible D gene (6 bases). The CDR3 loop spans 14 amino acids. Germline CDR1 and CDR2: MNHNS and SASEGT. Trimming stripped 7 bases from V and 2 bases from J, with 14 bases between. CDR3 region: CASNPQGANTEAFF. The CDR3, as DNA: TGTGCCAGCAACCCACAGGGAGCAAACACTGAAGCTTTCTTT.

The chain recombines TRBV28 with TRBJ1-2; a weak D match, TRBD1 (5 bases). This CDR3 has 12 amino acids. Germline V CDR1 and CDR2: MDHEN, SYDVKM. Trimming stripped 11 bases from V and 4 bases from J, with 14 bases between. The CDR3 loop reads CASGAFGYGYTF. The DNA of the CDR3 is TGTGCCTCCGGGGCATTCGGCTATGGCTACACCTTC.

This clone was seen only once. This CDR3 reads CASSARTGGYNEQFF. DNA of the CDR3: TGTGCCAGCAGCGCCCGTACGGGAGGGTACAATGAGCAGTTCTTC. V is TRBV9 and J is TRBJ2-1, with 8 bases identical to TRBD2. V trimming: 3 bases; J trimming: 4 bases; junction bases outside the gene matches: 6. The CDR3 is made up of 15 amino acids. Germline values: CDR1 SGDLS, CDR2 YYNGEE.

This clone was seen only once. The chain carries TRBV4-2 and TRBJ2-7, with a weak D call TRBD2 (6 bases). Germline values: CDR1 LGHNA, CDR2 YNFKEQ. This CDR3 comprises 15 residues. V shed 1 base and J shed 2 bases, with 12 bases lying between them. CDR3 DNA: TGTGCCAGCAGCCAAGTTATCGGGAGACCCTACGAGCAGTACTTC. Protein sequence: CASSQVIGRPYEQYF.

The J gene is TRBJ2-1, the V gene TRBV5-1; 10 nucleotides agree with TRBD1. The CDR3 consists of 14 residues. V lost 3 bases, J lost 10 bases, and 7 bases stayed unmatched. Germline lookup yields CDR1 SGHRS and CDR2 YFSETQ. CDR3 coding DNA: TGCGCCAGCAGCTCAAAACCGGGACAGGGGGAGCAGTTCTTC. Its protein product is CASSSKPGQGEQFF.

The CDR3 loop is CASSLIAGRGEETQYF. The CDR3, as DNA: TGTGCCAGCAGCTTAATTGCCGGGAGGGGTGAAGAGACCCAGTACTTC. This chain joins TRBV7-9 and TRBJ2-5, with 8 bases aligning to TRBD2. This CDR3 comprises 16 residues. Germline trimming cut 2 bases from V and 3 bases from J; bases unmatched to any gene: 8. Germline V CDR1 and CDR2: SEHNR, FQNEAQ (reference sequence).

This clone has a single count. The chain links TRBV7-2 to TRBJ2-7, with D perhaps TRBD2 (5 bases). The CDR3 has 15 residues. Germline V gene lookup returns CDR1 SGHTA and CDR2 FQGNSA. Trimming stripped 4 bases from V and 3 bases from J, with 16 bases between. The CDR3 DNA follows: TGTGCCAGCAGCTCAACCGGGATCCCCGACTACGAGCAGTACTTC. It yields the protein CASSSTGIPDYEQYF.

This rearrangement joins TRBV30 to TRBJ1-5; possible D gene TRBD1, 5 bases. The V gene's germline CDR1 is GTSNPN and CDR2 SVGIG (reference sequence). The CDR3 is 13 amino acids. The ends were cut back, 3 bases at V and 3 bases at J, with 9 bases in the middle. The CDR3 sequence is CAWSPGLNQPQHF. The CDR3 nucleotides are TGTGCCTGGAGCCCGGGACTCAATCAGCCCCAGCATTTT.

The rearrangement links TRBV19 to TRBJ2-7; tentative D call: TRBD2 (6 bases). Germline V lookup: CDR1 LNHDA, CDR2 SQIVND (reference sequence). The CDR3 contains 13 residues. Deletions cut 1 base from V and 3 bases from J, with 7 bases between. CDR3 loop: CASSIVGSYEQYF. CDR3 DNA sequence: TGTGCCAGTAGTATAGTCGGGAGCTACGAGCAGTACTTC.

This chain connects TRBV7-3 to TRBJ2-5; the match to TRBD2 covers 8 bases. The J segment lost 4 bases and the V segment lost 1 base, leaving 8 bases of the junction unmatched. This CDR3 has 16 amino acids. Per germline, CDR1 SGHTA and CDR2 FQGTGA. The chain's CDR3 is CASSLNAGLEGETQYF. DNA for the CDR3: TGTGCCAGCAGCTTAAATGCGGGACTAGAGGGAGAGACCCAGTACTTC.

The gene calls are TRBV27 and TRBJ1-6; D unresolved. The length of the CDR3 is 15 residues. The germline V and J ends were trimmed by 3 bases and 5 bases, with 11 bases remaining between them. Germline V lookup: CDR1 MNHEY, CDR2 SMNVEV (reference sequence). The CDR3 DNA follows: TGTGCCAGCAGTTTGGAGGGCGCTAATAATTCACCCCTCCACTTT. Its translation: CASSLEGANNSPLHF.